The 19 T cell receptor beta chains below were found in one sample sequenced in a study of shared clonotypes between healthy human individuals. The method was immunoSEQ multiplex PCR; TCRdb's version includes in-frame clones alone and lacks a portion of them. Here the sample spans a few million clones, around 90% being singletons. Sequenced: naive CD4+ T cells sorted from blood. Sample subset: CD45RA+ positively selected. The receptor source for this set is a man aged 18-30 years in good health.

In DNA, the CDR3 is TGTGCCAGCTCATCCCTACAGGGGTTGATGGAGACCCAGTACTTC. This codes for CASSSLQGLMETQYF. The chain is built from TRBV18 and TRBJ2-5, with TRBD1 matching 7 bases. This CDR3 region has 15 residues. With 5 bases clipped from V and 5 bases from J, the junction kept 11 bases outside the gene matches. CDR1 and CDR2 from the germline V gene are KGHSH and LQKENI.

The chain uses TRBV7-3 and TRBJ2-2, with TRBD1 matching 9 bases. The CDR3 is 15 residues long. Losses at the gene ends were 5 bases for V and 4 bases for J; bases not matched to a gene: 5. The V gene's germline CDR1 is SGHTA and CDR2 FQGTGA. The CDR3 here is CASSITGGSTGELFF. For the CDR3, the DNA is TGTGCCAGCAGCATTACAGGGGGCAGCACCGGGGAGCTGTTTTTT.

V and J are TRBV10-3 and TRBJ1-3; no reliable D call. Germline values: CDR1 ENHRY, CDR2 SYGVKD. The CDR3 runs to 15 residues. The ends were cut back, 2 bases at V and 0 bases at J, with 8 bases in the middle. The CDR3 coding sequence is TGTGCCATCAGTGAGGCCGGACTCTCTGGAAACACCATATATTTT. Its protein product is CAISEAGLSGNTIYF.

Comments on this clone: Other DNA sequences in this sample translate to the same CDR3. This chain connects TRBV29-1 to TRBJ2-3, with D uncertain. The V end lost 4 bases, the J end lost 1 base, and 9 bases lay between the germline ends. Germline CDR1 SQVTM, CDR2 ANQGSEA. CDR3 length: 13 amino acids. The CDR3 is CSVAPGGTDTQYF. The CDR3 coding sequence is TGCAGCGTTGCCCCCGGCGGCACAGATACGCAGTATTTT.

V and J are TRBV29-1 and TRBJ1-4; D gene ambiguous. The CDR3 spans 13 residues. CDR1 and CDR2 (germline): SQVTM, ANQGSEA. The V gene lost 8 bases and the J gene lost 7 bases, with 17 bases spanning the gap. The CDR3, as DNA: TGCAGCATGGGGTTGGTGTCGGGTGAAAAACTGTTTTTT. Its protein product is CSMGLVSGEKLFF. Supplemented by reference TRBV29-1 and TRBJ1-4, the full variable domain reads SAVISQKPSRDICQRGTSLTIQCQVDSQVTMMFWYRQQPGQSLTLIATANQGSEATYESGFVIDKFPISRPNLTFSTLTVSNMSPEDSSIYLCSMGLVSGEKLFFGSGTQLSVL.

The CDR3 nucleotides read TGTGCCAGCAGCTACAGCACTCAAGAGACCCAGTACTTC. Translating gives CASSYSTQETQYF. This chain links TRBV7-2 with TRBJ2-5; D unclear. The CDR3 sequence is 13 residues long. V lost 4 bases to trimming and J lost 2 bases, with 8 bases between them. The germline V gene has CDR1 SGHTA and CDR2 FQGNSA.

This chain connects TRBV27 to TRBJ1-5; 8 bases agree with TRBD1. CDR1 is MNHEY and CDR2 is SMNVEV in the germline V gene (reference sequence). The V gene end was trimmed by 4 bases and the J gene end by 4 bases; junction bases not matched to a gene: 6. The CDR3 extends over 15 amino acids. The CDR3 DNA sequence: TGTGCCAGCAGTTACGGACAGGGCAGGAATCAGCCCCAGCATTTT. It codes for CASSYGQGRNQPQHF.

The chain joins TRBV6-5 to TRBJ2-2; D unresolved. Per the germline V gene, CDR1 is MNHEY and CDR2 is SVGAGI. The ends were cut back, 2 bases at V and 6 bases at J, with 4 bases in the middle. The CDR3 sequence is 12 residues long. The CDR3: CASSYHAGELFF. CDR3 coding DNA: TGTGCCAGCAGTTACCACGCCGGGGAGCTGTTTTTT.

This rearrangement joins TRBV30 to TRBJ2-7, with D perhaps matching TRBD1 (5 bases). The germline V gene has CDR1 GTSNPN and CDR2 SVGIG (reference sequence). Trimming removed 0 bases at V and 9 bases at J, with 15 bases between. The length of the CDR3 is 13 residues. The chain's CDR3 is CAWSVFPGAGQYF. Written as DNA, the CDR3 is TGTGCCTGGAGTGTTTTCCCTGGGGCCGGGCAGTACTTC.

As DNA, the CDR3 is TGCGCCAGCAGCCTGGTGGACAGGACCTCCTCCTACGAGCAGTACTTC. It translates to CASSLVDRTSSYEQYF. The chain combines TRBV5-1 with TRBJ2-7; TRBD1 agrees at 7 bases. The V gene end was trimmed by 4 bases and the J gene end by 0 bases; junction bases not matched to a gene: 10. Germline V gives CDR1 SGHRS, CDR2 YFSETQ. This CDR3 spans 16 amino acids.

This rearrangement joins TRBV7-2 to TRBJ2-7, with 8 bases lining up with TRBD2. Trimming took 6 bases from V and 1 from J; bases not matched to a gene: 5. Per the germline V gene, CDR1 is SGHTA and CDR2 is FQGNSA. The CDR3 totals 14 residues. This chain's CDR3 is CASRNSGASYEQYF. For the CDR3, the DNA is TGTGCCAGCAGAAATAGCGGGGCATCCTACGAGCAGTACTTC.

This clone has just one count. The chain has TRBV7-2 and TRBJ1-1; D is unclear. The CDR3 sequence is 14 residues long. From germline, CDR1 is SGHTA and CDR2 FQGNSA. V was clipped by 5 bases and J by 0 bases, with 10 bases between them. Here the CDR3 reads CASSAGYLNTEAFF. The DNA of the CDR3 is TGTGCCAGCAGCGCTGGGTACTTGAACACTGAAGCTTTCTTT.

The chain uses TRBV5-6 and TRBJ2-2; D unresolved. V was trimmed by 4 bases and J by 2 bases, leaving 6 bases between them. CDR3 length equals 13 residues. The V gene's germline CDR1 is SGHDT and CDR2 YYEEEE. The CDR3 bases are TGTGCCAGCAGCCCGTTCAACACCGGGGAGCTGTTTTTT. It translates to CASSPFNTGELFF.

The chain carries TRBV19 and TRBJ1-5, with a tentative D call TRBD1 (5 bases). The CDR3 is made up of 17 amino acids. V lost 2 bases and J 0 bases, leaving 14 bases between the germline ends. Germline loops: CDR1 LNHDA, CDR2 SQIVND (reference sequence). CDR3 residues: CASSIYWGLTSNQPQHF. The CDR3 DNA follows: TGTGCCAGTAGTATATACTGGGGACTGACTAGCAATCAGCCCCAGCATTTT.

The chain employs TRBV6-6 and TRBJ1-1; D perhaps matches TRBD1 (6 bases). Germline-derived CDR1 and CDR2 are MNHNY and SVGAGI (reference sequence). V lost 10 bases to trimming and J lost 11 bases, with 26 bases between them. The CDR3 sequence is 14 residues long. CDR3: CATTPRTEAVGAFF. For the CDR3, the DNA is TGTGCCACAACTCCACGGACAGAGGCGGTAGGGGCTTTCTTT.

The chain recombines TRBV2 with TRBJ1-2; D remains ambiguous. The CDR3 is made up of 13 amino acids. V lost 5 bases and J lost 2, with 9 bases in between. Germline loops: CDR1 SNHLY, CDR2 FYNNEI. The CDR3 DNA reads as TGTGCCAGCAGTAGCGATATCAACTATGGCTACACCTTC. Protein: CASSSDINYGYTF.

A note on this clone: Other DNA sequences in the same sample also yield this CDR3. The J gene is TRBJ1-5, the V gene TRBV7-9; D unclear. Trimming left V 1 base short and J 3 bases short, with 4 bases between. This CDR3 is 13 amino acids long. From germline, CDR1 is SEHNR and CDR2 FQNEAQ (reference sequence). The CDR3 DNA reads TGTGCCAGCAGCTTAGAGTCCAATCAGCCCCAGCATTTT. The encoded protein is CASSLESNQPQHF.

The rearrangement joins TRBV19 to TRBJ2-7; 9 nucleotides match TRBD1. Per germline, CDR1 LNHDA and CDR2 SQIVND (reference sequence). After removal of 5 bases from V and 0 bases from J, the junction contained 8 bases not matched to a gene. CDR3 length equals 16 residues. This chain's CDR3 is CASSPRTGVSSYEQYF. The CDR3 DNA reads as TGTGCCAGTAGTCCTCGGACAGGGGTGAGCTCCTACGAGCAGTACTTC.

V is TRBV2 and J is TRBJ1-1; possibly TRBD1 for D (5 bases). The CDR3 spans 16 residues. Trimming pared 2 bases from V and 5 bases from J, leaving 18 bases between. Looked up from germline, CDR1 is SNHLY and CDR2 is FYNNEI. The CDR3 sequence is CASSESSRVGKTEAFF. CDR3 in DNA: TGTGCCAGCAGTGAATCGAGCAGGGTGGGGAAGACTGAAGCTTTCTTT.